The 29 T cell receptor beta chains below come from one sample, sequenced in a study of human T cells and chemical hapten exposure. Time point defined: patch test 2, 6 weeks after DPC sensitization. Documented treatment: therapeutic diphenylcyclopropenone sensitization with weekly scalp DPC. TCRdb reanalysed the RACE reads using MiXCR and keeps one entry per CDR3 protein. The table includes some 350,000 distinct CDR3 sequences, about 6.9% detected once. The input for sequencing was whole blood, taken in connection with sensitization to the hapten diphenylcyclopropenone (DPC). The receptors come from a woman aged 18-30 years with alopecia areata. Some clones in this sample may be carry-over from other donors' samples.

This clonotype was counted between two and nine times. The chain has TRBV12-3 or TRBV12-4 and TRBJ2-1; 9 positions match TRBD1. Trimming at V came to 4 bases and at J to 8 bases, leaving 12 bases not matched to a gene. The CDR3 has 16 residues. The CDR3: CASSSPRTGDNDEQFF. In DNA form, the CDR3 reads TGTGCCAGCAGTTCCCCTCGGACAGGGGACAATGATGAGCAGTTCTTC.

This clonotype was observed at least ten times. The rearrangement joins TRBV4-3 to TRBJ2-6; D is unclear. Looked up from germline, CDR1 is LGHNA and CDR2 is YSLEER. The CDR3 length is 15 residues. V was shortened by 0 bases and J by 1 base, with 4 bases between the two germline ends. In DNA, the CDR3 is TGCGCCAGCAGCCAAGACGAGTCTGGGGCCAACGTCCTGACTTTC. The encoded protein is CASSQDESGANVLTF.

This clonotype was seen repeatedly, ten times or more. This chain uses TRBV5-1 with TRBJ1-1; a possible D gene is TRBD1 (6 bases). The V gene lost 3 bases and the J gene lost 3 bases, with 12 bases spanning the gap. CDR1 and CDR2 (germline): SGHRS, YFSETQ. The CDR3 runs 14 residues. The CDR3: CASSSTGSDTEAFF. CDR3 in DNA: TGCGCCAGCAGCTCCACAGGGTCCGACACTGAAGCTTTCTTT.

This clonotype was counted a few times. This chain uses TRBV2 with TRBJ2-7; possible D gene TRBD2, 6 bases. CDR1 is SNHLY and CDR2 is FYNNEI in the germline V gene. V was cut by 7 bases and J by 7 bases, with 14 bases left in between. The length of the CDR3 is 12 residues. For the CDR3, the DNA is TGTGCCAGCAACGCGGGGACTCGGGAGCAGTACTTC. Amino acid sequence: CASNAGTREQYF. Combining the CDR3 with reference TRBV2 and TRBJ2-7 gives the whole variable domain EPEVTQTPSHQVTQMGQEVILRCVPISNHLYFYWYRQILGQKVEFLVSFYNNEISEKSEIFDDQFSVERPDGSNFTLKIRSTKLEDSAMYFCASNAGTREQYFGPGTRLTVT.

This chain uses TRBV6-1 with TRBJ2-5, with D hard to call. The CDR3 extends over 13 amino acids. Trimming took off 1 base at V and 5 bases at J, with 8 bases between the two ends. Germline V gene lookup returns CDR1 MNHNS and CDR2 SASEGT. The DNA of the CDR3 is TGTGCCAGCAGTGAAGACCGCTCGGAGACCCAGTACTTC. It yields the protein CASSEDRSETQYF.

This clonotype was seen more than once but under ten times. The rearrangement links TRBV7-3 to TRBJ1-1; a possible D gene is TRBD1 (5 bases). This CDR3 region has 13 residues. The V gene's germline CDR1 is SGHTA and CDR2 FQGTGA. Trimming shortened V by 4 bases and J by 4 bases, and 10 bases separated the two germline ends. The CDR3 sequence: CASSYSGLTEAFF. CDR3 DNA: TGTGCCAGCAGCTACTCAGGGCTCACTGAAGCTTTCTTT.

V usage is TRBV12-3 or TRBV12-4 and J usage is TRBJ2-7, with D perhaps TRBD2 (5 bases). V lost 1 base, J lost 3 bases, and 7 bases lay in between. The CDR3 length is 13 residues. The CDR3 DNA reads TGTGCCAGCAGTTTAGGGACTGTCTACGAGCAGTACTTC. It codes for CASSLGTVYEQYF.

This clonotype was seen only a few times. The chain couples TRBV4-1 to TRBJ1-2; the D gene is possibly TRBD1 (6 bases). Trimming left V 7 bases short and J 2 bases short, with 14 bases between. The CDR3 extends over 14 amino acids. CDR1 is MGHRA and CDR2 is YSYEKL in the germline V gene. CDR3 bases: TGCGCCAGCAAAAGGGGGTGGGGGAACTATGGCTACACCTTC. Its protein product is CASKRGWGNYGYTF.

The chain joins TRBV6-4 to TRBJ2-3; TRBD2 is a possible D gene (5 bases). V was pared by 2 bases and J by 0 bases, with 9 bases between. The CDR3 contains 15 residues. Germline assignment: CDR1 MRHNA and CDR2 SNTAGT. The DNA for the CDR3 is TGTGCCAGCAGTGACAGCCAGCGGAGCACAGATACGCAGTATTTT. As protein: CASSDSQRSTDTQYF.

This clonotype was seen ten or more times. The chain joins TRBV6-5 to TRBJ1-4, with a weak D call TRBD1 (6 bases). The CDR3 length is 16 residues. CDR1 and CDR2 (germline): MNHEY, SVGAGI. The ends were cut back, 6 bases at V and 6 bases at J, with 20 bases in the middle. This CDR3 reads CASRGAGDGGYEKLFF. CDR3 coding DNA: TGTGCCAGCAGGGGAGCAGGGGACGGTGGATATGAAAAACTGTTTTTT.

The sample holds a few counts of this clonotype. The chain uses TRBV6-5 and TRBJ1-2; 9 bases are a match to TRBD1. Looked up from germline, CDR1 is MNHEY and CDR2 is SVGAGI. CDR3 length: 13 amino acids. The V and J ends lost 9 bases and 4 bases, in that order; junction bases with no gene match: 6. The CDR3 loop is CASSTGGGYGYTF. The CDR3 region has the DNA TGTGCCAGTTCTACAGGGGGCGGCTATGGCTACACCTTC.

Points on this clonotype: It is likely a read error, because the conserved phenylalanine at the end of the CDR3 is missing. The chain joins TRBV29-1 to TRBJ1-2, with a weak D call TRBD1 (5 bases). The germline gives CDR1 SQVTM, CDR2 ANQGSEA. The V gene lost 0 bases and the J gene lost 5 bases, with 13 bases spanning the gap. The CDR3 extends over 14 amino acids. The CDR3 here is CSVEDEAGWYGYTL. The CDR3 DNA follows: TGCAGCGTTGAAGATGAGGCAGGGTGGTATGGCTACACCCTC.

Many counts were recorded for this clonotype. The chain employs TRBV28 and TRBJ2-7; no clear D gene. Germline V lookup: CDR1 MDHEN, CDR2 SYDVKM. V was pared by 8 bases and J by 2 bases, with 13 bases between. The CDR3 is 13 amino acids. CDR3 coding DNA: TGTGCCAGCCTTGGGCCTTCTACCTACGAGCAGTACTTC. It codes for CASLGPSTYEQYF.

The CDR3 reads CSARDLAGLAGDEQYF. DNA for the CDR3: TGCAGTGCTAGAGACCTGGCGGGACTAGCGGGAGACGAGCAGTACTTC. The chain links TRBV20-1 to TRBJ2-7; 14 bases line up with TRBD2. This CDR3 comprises 16 residues. Germline loops: CDR1 DFQATT, CDR2 SNEGSKA (reference sequence). Trimming cost V 0 bases and J 5 bases; bases outside gene matches: 6.

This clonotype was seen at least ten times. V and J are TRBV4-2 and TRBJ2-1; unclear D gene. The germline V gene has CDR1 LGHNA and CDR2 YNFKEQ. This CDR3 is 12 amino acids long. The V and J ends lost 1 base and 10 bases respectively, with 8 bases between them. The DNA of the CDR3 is TGTGCCAGCAGCCAAGTTGAACGGGAGCAGTTCTTC. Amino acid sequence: CASSQVEREQFF.

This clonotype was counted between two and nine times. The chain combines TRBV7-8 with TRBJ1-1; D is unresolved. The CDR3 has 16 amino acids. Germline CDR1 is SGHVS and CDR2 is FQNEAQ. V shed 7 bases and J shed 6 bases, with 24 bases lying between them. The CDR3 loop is CASTLGVNWNGPEAFF. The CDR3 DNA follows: TGTGCCAGCACCCTTGGGGTAAACTGGAACGGACCTGAAGCTTTCTTT.

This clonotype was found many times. Here the CDR3 reads CASSQVASENTEAFF. CDR3 in DNA: TGCGCCAGCAGCCAAGTAGCTTCAGAGAACACTGAAGCTTTCTTT. This sequence joins TRBV4-3 and TRBJ1-1; D gene uncertain. Trimming pared 1 base from V and 1 base from J, leaving 10 bases between. The CDR3 sequence is 15 residues long. Germline loops: CDR1 LGHNA, CDR2 YSLEER.

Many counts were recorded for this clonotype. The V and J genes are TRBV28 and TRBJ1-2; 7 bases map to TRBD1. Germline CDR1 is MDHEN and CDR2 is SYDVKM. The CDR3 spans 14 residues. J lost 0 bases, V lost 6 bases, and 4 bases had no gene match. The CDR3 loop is CASRLGQANYGYTF. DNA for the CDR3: TGTGCCAGCAGATTAGGACAGGCTAACTATGGCTACACCTTC.

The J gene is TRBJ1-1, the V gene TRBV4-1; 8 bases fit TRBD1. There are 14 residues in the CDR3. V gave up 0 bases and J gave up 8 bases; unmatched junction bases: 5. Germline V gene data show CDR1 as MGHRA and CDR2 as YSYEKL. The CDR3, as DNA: TGCGCCAGCAGCCAAGATCAGGGGGCAGGAGAAGCTTTCTTT. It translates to CASSQDQGAGEAFF.

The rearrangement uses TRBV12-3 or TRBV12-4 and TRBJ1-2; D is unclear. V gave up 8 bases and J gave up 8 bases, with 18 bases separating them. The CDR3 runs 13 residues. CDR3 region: CASGSVMPEGYTF. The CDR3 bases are TGTGCCAGCGGGAGTGTGATGCCGGAGGGCTACACCTTC.

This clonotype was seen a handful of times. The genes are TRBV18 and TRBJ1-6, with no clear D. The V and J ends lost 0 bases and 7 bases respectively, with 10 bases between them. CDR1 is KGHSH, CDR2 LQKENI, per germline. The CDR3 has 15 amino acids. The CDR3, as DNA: TGTGCCAGCTCACCACCACCCGCGACGAATTCACCCCTCCACTTT. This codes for CASSPPPATNSPLHF.

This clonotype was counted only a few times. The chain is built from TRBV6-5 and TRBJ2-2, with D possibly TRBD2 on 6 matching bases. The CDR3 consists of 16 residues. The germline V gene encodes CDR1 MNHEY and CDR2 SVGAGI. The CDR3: CGRGRTNPRNTGELFF. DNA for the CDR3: TGTGGGAGGGGCAGGACTAACCCCCGGAACACCGGGGAGCTGTTTTTT.

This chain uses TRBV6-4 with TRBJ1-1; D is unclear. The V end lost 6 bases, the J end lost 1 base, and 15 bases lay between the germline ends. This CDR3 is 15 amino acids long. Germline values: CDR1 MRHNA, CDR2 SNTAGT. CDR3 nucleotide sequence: TGTGCCAGCAGACCCACAGTCGGGCGGAACACTGAAGCTTTCTTT. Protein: CASRPTVGRNTEAFF.

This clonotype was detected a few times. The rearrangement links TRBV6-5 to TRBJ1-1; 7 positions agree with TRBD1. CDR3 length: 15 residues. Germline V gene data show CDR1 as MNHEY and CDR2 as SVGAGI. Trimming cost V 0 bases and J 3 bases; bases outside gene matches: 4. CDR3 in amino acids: CASSYSTGWHTEAFF. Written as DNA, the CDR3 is TGTGCCAGCAGTTACTCGACAGGGTGGCACACTGAAGCTTTCTTT.

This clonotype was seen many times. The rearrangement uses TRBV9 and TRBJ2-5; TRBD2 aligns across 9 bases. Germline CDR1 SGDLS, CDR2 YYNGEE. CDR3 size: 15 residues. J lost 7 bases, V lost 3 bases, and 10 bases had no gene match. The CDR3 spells CASSAEPGLASTQYF. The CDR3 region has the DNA TGTGCCAGCAGCGCGGAGCCGGGACTAGCTTCGACCCAGTACTTC.

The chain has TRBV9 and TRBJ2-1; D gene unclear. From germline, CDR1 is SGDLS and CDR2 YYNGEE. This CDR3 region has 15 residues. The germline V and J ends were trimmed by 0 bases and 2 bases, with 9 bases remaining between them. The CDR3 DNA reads TGTGCCAGCAGCGTAGCTACCCGCCCCTACAATGAGCAGTTCTTC. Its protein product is CASSVATRPYNEQFF. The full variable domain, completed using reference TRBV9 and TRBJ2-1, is DSGVTQTPKHLITATGQRVTLRCSPRSGDLSVYWYQQSLDQGLQFLIQYYNGEERAKGNILERFSAQQFPDLHSELNLSSLELGDSALYFCASSVATRPYNEQFFGPGTRLTVL.

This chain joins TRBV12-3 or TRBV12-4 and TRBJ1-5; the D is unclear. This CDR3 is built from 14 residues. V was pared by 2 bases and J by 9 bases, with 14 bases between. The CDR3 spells CASSLQDAWGPQHF. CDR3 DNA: TGTGCCAGCAGTTTACAGGACGCCTGGGGGCCCCAGCATTTT.

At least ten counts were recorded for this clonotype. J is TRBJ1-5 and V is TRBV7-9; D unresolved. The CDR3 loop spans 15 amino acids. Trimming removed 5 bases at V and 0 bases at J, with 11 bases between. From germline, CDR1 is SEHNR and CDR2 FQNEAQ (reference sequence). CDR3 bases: TGTGCCAGCAGCCCCGGCGATTCTAGCAATCAGCCCCAGCATTTT. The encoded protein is CASSPGDSSNQPQHF.

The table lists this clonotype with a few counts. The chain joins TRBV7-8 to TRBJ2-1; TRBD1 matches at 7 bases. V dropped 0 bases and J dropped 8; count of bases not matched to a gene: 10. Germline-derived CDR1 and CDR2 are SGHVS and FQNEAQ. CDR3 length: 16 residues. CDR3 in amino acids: CASSLALDSTGDEQFF. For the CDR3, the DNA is TGTGCCAGCAGCTTAGCCCTGGACTCCACAGGGGATGAGCAGTTCTTC.